This T cell receptor (beta chain) comes out of a study of shared clonotypes between healthy human individuals. Study summary: The study enrolled two women and three men aged 18 to 49. Study results and limitations: Measured sharing among donors was expected to vary with sequencing depth.

There are 20 residues in the CDR3. In the source study's methods: ImmunoSEQ sequences covered only the junction and lacked quality scores; filtering therefore differed. Produced via immunoSEQ multiplex PCR; TCRdb's table is partial and in-frame only. V and J calls and clone size come straight from that table; D and trimming were deduced from the DNA. The table records about half a million clones, 75% to 80% of them present only once. Recent acute infections and vaccinations were absent in the healthy HIV-negative adult donors. This clone was counted at least ten times. The antigen remains undetermined. This sample also contains other DNA sequences that code for the same CDR3.

This clonotype was obtained from a woman between 40 and 50 years old in good health. Some clones in this sample may be carry-over from other donors' samples. This rearrangement joins TRBV12-2 to TRBJ2-7; the DNA was not compared with TRBD1, the D call given in the table. TRBV12-2 corresponds to a pseudogene. Source material: PBMCs. The CDR3 sequence: CASRPGQGAHLRVMSYEQYF. The CDR3 DNA reads TGTGCAAGTCGCCCAGGACAGGGGGCGCATTTGAGAGTTATGTCCTACGAGCAGTACTTC.